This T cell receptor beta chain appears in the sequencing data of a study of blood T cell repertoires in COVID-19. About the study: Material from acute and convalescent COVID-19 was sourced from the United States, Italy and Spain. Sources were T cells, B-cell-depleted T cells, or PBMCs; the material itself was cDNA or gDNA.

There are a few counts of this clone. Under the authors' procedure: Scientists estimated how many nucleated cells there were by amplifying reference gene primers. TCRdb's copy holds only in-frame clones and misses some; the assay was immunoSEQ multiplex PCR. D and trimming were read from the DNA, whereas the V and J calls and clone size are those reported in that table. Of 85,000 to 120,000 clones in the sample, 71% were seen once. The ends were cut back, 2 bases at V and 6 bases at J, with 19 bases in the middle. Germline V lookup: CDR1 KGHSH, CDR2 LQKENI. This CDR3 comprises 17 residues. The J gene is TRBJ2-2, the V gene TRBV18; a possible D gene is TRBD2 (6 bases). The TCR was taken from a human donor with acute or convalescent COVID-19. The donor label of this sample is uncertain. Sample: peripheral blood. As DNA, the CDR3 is TGTGCCAGCTCACCATATCCCGGACTAAGTTCCCCCGGGGAGCTGTTTTTT. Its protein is CASSPYPGLSSPGELFF.